This T cell receptor beta chain is from a study of blood T cell repertoires in COVID-19. In the study's own analysis: Estimates of nucleated cell counts were drawn from the amplification of reference gene primers. Some clones are missing from TCRdb's copy, which holds only in-frame ones; the method was immunoSEQ multiplex PCR. That table supplies the V and J calls and clone size; D and trimming were determined from the DNA. The table lists about 120,000 clones, 84% of them singletons. The CDR3 has 12 residues. The V gene's germline CDR1 is MNHEY and CDR2 SVGEGT. Trimming shortened V by 2 bases and J by 11 bases, and 12 bases separated the two germline ends. Individuals drawn from under 30 US areas were about 18 to 100 years old. Membership in each cohort depended on participant-reported clinical history. Recovery among Cohort 3 donors was established by two negative PCRs, clearance, or symptom resolution.

The sequence came from a woman aged 25 to 45 who had recovered from COVID-19. Material: PBMCs or T cells enriched from blood (not recorded which). The chain combines TRBV6-2 or TRBV6-3 with TRBJ1-1, with D maybe TRBD1 (6 bases). The CDR3 nucleotides read TGTGCCAGCAGTTACCAAGGGGGGGAGGCTTTCTTT. Translation: CASSYQGGEAFF.